Below, one T cell receptor beta chain is given with its context. This clone was observed a single time. Its recognized antigen is unknown. Qualities for individual bases were not recorded, and no much larger clone is one base off. Looking up the germline V gene (reference sequence) yields CDR1 GTSNPN and CDR2 SVGIG. V drops 0 bases and J drops 8 bases, leaving 19 bases in between. The CDR3, from cysteine to phenylalanine, totals 15 residues. The read is trimmed to its CDR3 DNA, 45 bases read in frame from base 1. This entry comes from a study of cytomegalovirus exposure and HLA in healthy donors (dated by TCRdb to between 2016 and 2019). Concerning the study at large: An earlier analysis of about 530 of the donors reported 276 Gb of sequence data and around 120 million unique TCR beta sequences obtained from 180 million or so T cells. In addition to the first cohort of roughly 700 subjects, a separate validation cohort of over 90 different subjects was used. Among 398 genotyped donors of the cohort, an average of about 240,000 unique TCR beta nucleotide sequences were sequenced per donor, roughly 20% of them non-productive. Typing coverage varied by locus: roughly 620-640 donors for A, B, C, DRB1 and DQB1; around 560 for DQA1; about 590 for DPA1; around 490 for DPB1. Genome-wide SNP genotypes for about three fifths of the roughly 670 donors were used in a later genetic analysis, which treated that subset as a discovery cohort. An early release that covered some 630 HLA-typed donors contained around 300 gigabases of sequencing data and 70 million to 100 million unique TCR sequences. The study aimed to test whether signatures of past pathogen exposure could be identified by cataloging public T cell receptors. In the later analysis, no new phenotypic data were used to find candidate immune exposures; instead, reliance was placed on TCR beta sequences and their occurrence across donors. Donor age, sex, ethnicity and CMV serostatus were compiled alongside the repertoire data. All discovery cohort repertoires had been generated on a single sequencing platform. Because of strong linkage in the cohort, five DR-DQ haplotypes were treated as single units for association and clustering. Of the roughly 400 genotyped donors, about 84% fell in the genetic ancestry cluster associated with self-reported Caucasian donors. HLA typing covered class I and class II loci at four-digit resolution. An earlier analysis of some 500 of the donors applied high-throughput TCR beta sequencing to assess whether each TCR beta V gene segment acted as functional or pseudogenic. High-throughput TCR immunosequencing, statistical association of individual TCRs with disease status, and machine learning were combined to predict cytomegalovirus infection status. The study used immunosequencing to profile the T cell repertoires of several hundred subjects and linked those repertoires to cytomegalovirus serostatus. In a later analysis, previously published TCR beta repertoires from about 640 donors were re-analyzed and high-resolution HLA genotyping was added so that TCR occurrence patterns could be studied. Results and caveats for the whole study, not just this receptor: Immune exposure information for the cohort was limited to CMV serostatus. The 87-base-pair reads could not distinguish some IMGT-functional V segments, including TRBV6-2 and TRBV6-3, so those segments were excluded. The authors suggested that the approach could potentially be generalized to other disease states and immunological phenotypes. In a later genetic analysis, a missense DCLRE1C variant was associated with V-gene and J-gene trimming of TCR beta chains, and the association was replicated in an independent cohort. The presence/absence analyses assumed that sequencing depth was roughly uniform across donors, and that assumption may not be true. Three of the identified cytomegalovirus-associated TCR beta chains were confirmed in vitro to be specific for cytomegalovirus antigens. In this cohort, only TCR beta chains were sequenced, and detectable features were limited by the absence of alpha or paired-chain data. A later analysis found that most CMV-associated TCR beta chains appeared HLA-restricted, with HLA associations seemingly driven largely by CMV exposure. The study listed approximately 150 TCR beta chains as associated with cytomegalovirus. Several of the top co-occurrence clusters appeared to be linked to parvovirus B19, influenza, CMV and Epstein-Barr virus, according to a later analysis. Around 16 rarely observed V segments, including chromosome 9 orphons, were excluded from the earlier analysis of about 610 of the donors because counts were too low. In a later analysis, the rate of TCR association differed among HLA loci, with DRB1 alleles having the most associated TCRs and HLA-C alleles having the fewest. According to a later genetic analysis, donors in an Asian-associated ancestry cluster had fewer N-insertions in productive TCRs than the roughly 670-donor mean. Across donors, most TCR sequences were observed very rarely, whereas some public TCRs were present in many individuals. The sequencing pipeline was judged likely to have produced a cluster of highly shared sequence variants as a technical artifact. Correlated functional status among segregating V segments might be attributable to linkage disequilibrium, but an unknown experimental factor could not be ruled out. When HLA alleles, especially DR and DQ, strongly co-occurred, TCR associations were difficult to assign to individual alleles. A further reported finding was that TCR beta sequences accurately predicted the HLA-A and HLA-B alleles for most subjects in the first cohort. In a later analysis, HLA-associated TCR beta chains showed more clonal expansion and lower generation probabilities than non-associated chains that were equally common. A later analysis associated about 16,000 TCR beta sequences with specific HLA alleles at a false discovery rate of 0.05. The classifier was reported to diagnose cytomegalovirus status with high specificity and sensitivity in both the original cohort and the validation cohort. Because HLA typing was unavailable for some donors at each locus, only the typed subset was used in association tests. In an earlier analysis of fewer than 750 of the donors, most TCR beta V segments were observed in productive rearrangements about 87% or about 30% of the time, broadly matching IMGT annotations.

Library generation was performed with the immunoSEQ multiplex PCR assay. A mixture of 60 forward primers for TCR Vbeta segments and 13 reverse primers for TCR Jbeta segments was used in the multiplex PCR. A multiplex PCR assay on genomic DNA amplified the CDR3 region of rearranged TCR beta genes. Amplified TCR beta libraries were sequenced as 87-base-pair reads on the Illumina HiSeq System. The source study handled its data this way. Across the roughly 600 repertoires, a later analysis counted around 80 million unique TCR beta chains, roughly 11 million of which were shared by at least two donors. Raw reads were error-corrected and collapsed into unique sequences by a nearest-neighbor algorithm in which closely related sequences were merged to remove PCR and sequencing errors. To assign V, D and J gene segments, CDR3 sequences were aligned to IMGT reference sequences. For a sequence to be retained, a match of at least six nucleotides to both a V gene segment and a J gene segment was required. A rearrangement was called productive if the CDR3 had no stop codons and remained in frame with V and J, and every other rearrangement was called non-productive. CDR3 was defined by IMGT convention, running from the second conserved V-encoded cysteine to the conserved J-encoded phenylalanine. The earlier analysis of 500 to 650 of the donors excluded any sequence lacking an unambiguous match to a single V gene segment. An earlier analysis of 587 of the donors called V segments functional above 56.7% productive rearrangements and segregating when the between-donor standard deviation exceeded 5%. A statistical classification framework was developed to diagnose cytomegalovirus status using the catalog of TCR beta chain sequences. In a later analysis, TCR nucleotide sequences were compared against IMGT/GENE-DB human TR gene sequences so that V and J genes could be assigned. A later analysis assigned CDR3 sequences and most-parsimonious VDJ recombination scenarios with the TCRdist pipeline. In a later analysis, each TCR beta chain was defined by its CDR3 amino acid sequence together with its V-gene family, and reads lacking a unique V-gene family were excluded. As a way to deal with suspected cross-contamination and a sequencing artifact, a later analysis dropped under 600 nucleotide sequences that were highly shared and had low generation probability. In a later analysis, a clonal expansion index was calculated for each public chain from normalized within-repertoire ranks of inferred template counts. In a later analysis, generation probabilities were computed using a VDJ recombination model fitted to out-of-frame rearrangements, and the results were checked against IGoR. Hypergeometric tests were used in a later analysis to score TCR-TCR, TCR-HLA and TCR-CMV co-occurrence, with a repertoire-size bias correction applied to the TCR pairs. In a later analysis, false discovery rates were estimated by permuting HLA or CMV assignments 20 times. A later analysis grouped co-occurring TCRs with DBSCAN, adding TCRdist sequence similarity when clustering within HLA-allele-positive subsets. For co-occurrence clustering, repertoires with fewer than 30,000 or more than 120,000 public chains were excluded, along with about five repertoires with anomalous nucleotide sharing. Held by TCRdb, this immuneACCESS table contains in-frame sequences only and omits some clones. Under half of the omission traces to an unresolved V gene where checked; the cause of the rest is unknown. The V and J calls and clone size were taken over from that table, and D and trimming were inferred from the DNA. The sample contains around 140,000 clones, around 80% of them found a single time. Jointly, the top ten make up less than 3% of the sample.

The cohort comprised some 700 healthy bone marrow donors. Cohort members were all nominally healthy when sampled, although unrecorded immune exposures were likely present. The donor tested CMV seronegative, placing the donor among the approximately 400 seronegative members of the cohort. Every donor gave a peripheral blood sample, and the peripheral blood mononuclear cells from that sample were used for TCR beta sequencing. The Qiagen DNeasy Blood Extraction Kit was used to extract genomic DNA from the blood cell samples. The specimen sequenced was PBMCs. The source is a female donor in good health and CMV-seronegative. Recombination connected TRBV30 to TRBJ1-2; the D gene is unclear. The sequence in DNA is TGTGCCTGGAGTGTAGATTTTAAGCGGCTGCAAGGCTACACCTTC. Its protein product is CAWSVDFKRLQGYTF.